One sample yielded the 8 T cell receptor beta chains listed below, sequenced in a study of beta chain features in type 1 diabetes. Study observations and caveats: In all four CD4+ subsets, TCRB CDR3 length was significantly, moderately reduced in type 1 diabetes.

Expressed TCRB transcripts were sequenced after all isolated RNA was converted to cDNA. Assay used: immunoSEQ multiplex PCR; TCRdb lists only in-frame clones, some missing. This table has approximately 170,000 clones, almost 8% appearing once. These receptors' antigens are unknown. Source material: central memory CD4+ T cells from blood. These receptors were collected from a man aged 18 to 30 with type 1 diabetes.

The V gene is TRBV5-4, the J gene TRBJ2-1; 7 bases are a match to TRBD1. The CDR3 has 17 amino acids. V lost 1 base and J lost 8; bases outside the gene matches: 15. Germline-derived CDR1 and CDR2 are SGHNT and YYREEE (reference sequence). The CDR3 spells CASSLRGRRLLLHEQFF. The DNA of the CDR3 is TGTGCCAGCAGCTTGAGGGGGCGGCGGCTCCTCCTCCATGAGCAGTTCTTC.

The genes are TRBV7-2 and TRBJ1-1; D is ambiguous. This CDR3 contains 13 residues. Germline CDR1 and CDR2: SGHTA and FQGNSA. V was pared by 6 bases and J by 1 base, with 9 bases between. CDR3 in amino acids: CASSSGRNTEAFF. The CDR3 region has the DNA TGTGCCAGCAGTTCCGGTAGGAACACTGAAGCTTTCTTT.

This chain connects TRBV19 to TRBJ2-1; D call uncertain. This CDR3 contains 13 residues. Germline assignment: CDR1 LNHDA and CDR2 SQIVND (reference sequence). V lost 3 bases, J lost 6 bases, and 9 bases lay in between. The CDR3 region is CASSILGANEQFF. The CDR3 coding sequence is TGTGCCAGTAGTATCCTCGGTGCCAATGAGCAGTTCTTC.

This clone was counted between two and nine times. V and J are TRBV30 and TRBJ2-5; maybe TRBD2 (6 bases). V was pared by 3 bases and J by 5 bases, with 13 bases between. The CDR3 consists of 13 residues. In germline, CDR1 is GTSNPN, CDR2 SVGIG (reference sequence). CDR3 bases: TGTGCCTGGAGAGGATATCGGGGGGAGACCCAGTACTTC. Encoded protein: CAWRGYRGETQYF.

This clone showed up just a few times. V and J are TRBV19 and TRBJ2-3; D may be TRBD2 (6 bases). The CDR3 is 15 amino acids. The ends were cut back, 7 bases at V and 3 bases at J, with 17 bases in the middle. CDR1 LNHDA and CDR2 SQIVND come from the germline V gene (reference sequence). The CDR3 reads CASNNFGGKTDTQYF. The CDR3 DNA reads TGTGCCAGTAACAACTTTGGCGGGAAAACAGATACGCAGTATTTT. Variable domain in full (rest from reference TRBV19 and TRBJ2-3): DGGITQSPKYLFRKEGQNVTLSCEQNLNHDAMYWYRQDPGQGLRLIYYSQIVNDFQKGDIAEGYSVSREKKESFPLTVTSAQKNPTAFYLCASNNFGGKTDTQYFGPGTRLTVL.

This clone has just a few counts. V gene TRBV7-9 combines with J gene TRBJ2-6; TRBD2 matches 7 bases. The V gene end was trimmed by 4 bases and the J gene end by 0 bases; junction bases not matched to a gene: 12. CDR3 length: 19 amino acids. The V gene's germline CDR1 is SEHNR and CDR2 FQNEAQ (reference sequence). In DNA, the CDR3 is TGTGCCAGCAGCTCACCTAAGCGGGACGCACACTCTGGGGCCAACGTCCTGACTTTC. This sequence encodes CASSSPKRDAHSGANVLTF.

The chain combines TRBV29-1 with TRBJ2-7; 8 bases fit TRBD1. The CDR3 is made up of 13 amino acids. Germline assignment: CDR1 SQVTM and CDR2 ANQGSEA. The J segment lost 6 bases and the V segment lost 1 base, leaving 5 bases of the junction unmatched. The CDR3 protein is CSVEGTGRGEQYF. In nucleotides, the CDR3 is TGCAGCGTTGAAGGGACAGGGCGGGGCGAGCAGTACTTC.

This clone has at least ten counts. The chain couples TRBV5-6 to TRBJ1-2; D might be TRBD1 (6 bases). Trimming removed 4 bases from V and 1 base from J, with 23 bases in between. The CDR3 runs 18 residues. CDR1 is SGHDT and CDR2 is YYEEEE in the germline V gene. CDR3: CASSRGGAKLSGNYGYTF. Written as DNA, the CDR3 is TGTGCCAGCAGCCGGGGGGGGGCCAAGCTCTCCGGTAACTATGGCTACACCTTC.